The rows below give T cell receptor beta chains drawn from one sample of a study of T cells in Graves' hyperthyroidism and ophthalmopathy. TCRdb recomputed calls from the multiplex PCR reads with MiXCR, one row per CDR3 protein. The table shows 600,000 to 750,000 distinct CDR3 sequences, with 17% occurring only once. Specimen: blood. The origin of the receptors is a man aged 45-60 years with Graves' hyperthyroidism. Each CDR3 is given with its conserved first and last residue. The order of the fields is D gene, V gene, clone size, J gene, CDR3 DNA, CDR3 protein. The D gene is left open where the match is weak. Expanded clones get a size class; other rows say once, few or many, or leave the size out.

D: TRBD1; V: TRBV11-2; size: many; J: TRBJ2-7; DNA: TGTGCCAGCAGCTCCGGGACAGGGGACAAGCAGTACTTC; CDR3: CASSSGTGDKQYF
D: -; V: TRBV20-1; size: once; J: TRBJ1-6; DNA: TGCAGTGTGAGGGACCCAAGCTCCTATAATTCACCCCTCCACTTT; CDR3: CSVRDPSSYNSPLHF
D: -; V: TRBV5-1; size: -; J: TRBJ2-1; DNA: TGCGCCAGCAGCCTCGGGAGCCAGGAGCTACATAATGAGCAGTTCTTC; CDR3: CASSLGSQELHNEQFF
D: -; V: TRBV19; size: -; J: TRBJ2-3; DNA: TGTGCCAGTAGTATAGGGGCGGGACAACCTAGCACAGATACGCAGTATTTT; CDR3: CASSIGAGQPSTDTQYF
D: -; V: TRBV28; size: many; J: TRBJ1-1; DNA: TGTGCCAGCAGTGGGGGGGTTATACAGAAGAACACTGAAGCTTTCTTT; CDR3: CASSGGVIQKNTEAFF
D: -; V: TRBV29-1; size: few; J: TRBJ2-2; DNA: TGCAGCGTAGAGCCGGGGACCCCCGGGGAGCTGTTTTTT; CDR3: CSVEPGTPGELFF
D: -; V: TRBV12-3/TRBV12-4; size: many; J: TRBJ2-1; DNA: TGTGCCAGCAGTTTTACGGGGGATGAGCAGTTCTTC; CDR3: CASSFTGDEQFF
D: TRBD2; V: TRBV24-1; size: many; J: TRBJ2-5; DNA: TGTGCCACCAGTGACCCTGAGGGTAGCGGGGGACAAGAGACCCAGTACTTC; CDR3: CATSDPEGSGGQETQYF
D: -; V: TRBV28; size: many; J: TRBJ2-7; DNA: TGTGCCAGCAGTTTAAGCGGCGGTGCGACCTACGAGCAGTACTTC; CDR3: CASSLSGGATYEQYF
D: -; V: TRBV3-1; size: many; J: TRBJ2-7; DNA: TGTGCCAGCAGCCCCACGGGGTTGCGAGAGCAGTACTTC; CDR3: CASSPTGLREQYF
D: -; V: TRBV25-1; size: -; J: TRBJ1-1; DNA: TGTGCCAGCATGTCGTGGGGCGATGAAGCTTTCTTT; CDR3: CASMSWGDEAFF
D: -; V: TRBV29-1; size: -; J: TRBJ1-1; DNA: TGCAGCGTGGTCAGGGTACTGAACACTGAAGCTTTCTTT; CDR3: CSVVRVLNTEAFF
D: -; V: TRBV7-3; size: -; J: TRBJ1-6; DNA: TGTGCCAGCAGCTCATCGAGGGGGGCAGGCTCACCCCTCCACTTT; CDR3: CASSSSRGAGSPLHF
D: -; V: TRBV5-1; size: few; J: TRBJ2-6; DNA: TGCGCCAGCAGCTTTGCAGGGGCTGGGGCCAACGTCCTGACTTTC; CDR3: CASSFAGAGANVLTF
D: TRBD2; V: TRBV20-1; size: few; J: TRBJ2-1; DNA: TGCAGTGCAACTCCCATTATGAGCGGGAGTAAGAATGAGCAGTTCTTC; CDR3: CSATPIMSGSKNEQFF
D: -; V: TRBV28; size: many; J: TRBJ1-2; DNA: TGTGCCACCCTACGGACCATCTATGGCTACACCTTC; CDR3: CATLRTIYGYTF
D: -; V: TRBV20-1; size: few; J: TRBJ2-7; DNA: TGCAGTGCTATTTCCTACGAGCAGTACTTC; CDR3: CSAISYEQYF
D: -; V: TRBV20-1; size: -; J: TRBJ2-7; DNA: TGCAGTGCTGAGAGGGACAATTCCTACGAGCAGTACTTC; CDR3: CSAERDNSYEQYF
D: TRBD2; V: TRBV18; size: -; J: TRBJ2-2; DNA: TGTGCCAGCTCACCGTCTAGCGGGAGGGCCCTCGGAGAGCTGTTTTTT; CDR3: CASSPSSGRALGELFF
D: -; V: TRBV29-1; size: -; J: TRBJ2-1; DNA: TGCAGCGCACCCCTCCCCTCCTACAATGAGCAGTTCTTC; CDR3: CSAPLPSYNEQFF
D: -; V: TRBV7-2; size: many; J: TRBJ2-7; DNA: TGTGCCAGCAGCTTAGCGGGGACCACCTACGAGCAGTACTTC; CDR3: CASSLAGTTYEQYF
D: -; V: TRBV4-1; size: -; J: TRBJ2-7; DNA: TGCGCCAGCAGCCCTGCCCTGGGGGTTAACGAGCAGTACTTC; CDR3: CASSPALGVNEQYF
D: -; V: TRBV28; size: -; J: TRBJ2-7; DNA: TGTGCCAGCAAGGACAGCACCTACTCCTACGAGCAGTACTTC; CDR3: CASKDSTYSYEQYF
D: -; V: TRBV28; size: many; J: TRBJ1-1; DNA: TGTGCCAGCAGTTTCCTGATGAACACTGAAGCTTTCTTT; CDR3: CASSFLMNTEAFF
D: -; V: TRBV12-3/TRBV12-4; size: many; J: TRBJ1-4; DNA: TGTGCCAGCAGTTTGTATAATCCAGCAACTAATGAAAAACTGTTTTTT; CDR3: CASSLYNPATNEKLFF
D: TRBD1; V: TRBV20-1; size: many; J: TRBJ2-5; DNA: TGCAGTGCCCTCCCGGTGGGCAGGGGGACAGAGACCCAGTACTTC; CDR3: CSALPVGRGTETQYF
D: -; V: TRBV29-1; size: many; J: TRBJ2-1; DNA: TGCAGCGTTGAAAAGGCAGAGAACAATGAGCAGTTCTTC; CDR3: CSVEKAENNEQFF
D: -; V: TRBV7-9; size: many; J: TRBJ2-6; DNA: TGTGCCAGCAGCCCCTTCCGGCTAGCGCATAGCTCTGGGGCCAACGTCCTGACTTTC; CDR3: CASSPFRLAHSSGANVLTF
D: -; V: TRBV10-2; size: many; J: TRBJ1-6; DNA: TGCGCCAGCAAGAGGACAGCCTCTAATTCACCCCTCCACTTT; CDR3: CASKRTASNSPLHF
D: -; V: TRBV29-1; size: few; J: TRBJ1-2; DNA: TGCAGCGTTGAAGAGTTCGCAGGGCCCCTCTATGGCTACACCTTC; CDR3: CSVEEFAGPLYGYTF
D: -; V: TRBV20-1; size: -; J: TRBJ1-5; DNA: TGCAGTGCTAGAGATCCCAGGGCTAGCAATCAGCCCCAGCATTTT; CDR3: CSARDPRASNQPQHF
D: TRBD2; V: TRBV20-1; size: -; J: TRBJ2-3; DNA: TGCAGTGCCTTTAAGCGGGGAGATACGCAGTATTTT; CDR3: CSAFKRGDTQYF
D: TRBD2; V: TRBV7-3; size: many; J: TRBJ2-7; DNA: TGTGCCAGCAGCTTAAGGGGGGGAGGAGCCTACGAGCAGTACTTC; CDR3: CASSLRGGGAYEQYF
D: -; V: TRBV6-2/TRBV6-3; size: few; J: TRBJ2-5; DNA: TGTGCCAGCAGTTACTCGAGGGGTACGGAGACCCAGTACTTC; CDR3: CASSYSRGTETQYF
D: TRBD2; V: TRBV5-1; size: -; J: TRBJ2-3; DNA: TGCGCCAGCAGCCAGGGGACTAGCGGGAATACGCAGTATTTT; CDR3: CASSQGTSGNTQYF
D: -; V: TRBV9; size: -; J: TRBJ2-7; DNA: TGTGCCAGCGGCGGAGAATCTAGCTACGAGCAGTACTTC; CDR3: CASGGESSYEQYF
D: -; V: TRBV7-2; size: -; J: TRBJ1-1; DNA: TGTGCCAGCTTAGAGCGGCAGGGGAACACTGAAGCTTTCTTT; CDR3: CASLERQGNTEAFF
D: -; V: TRBV5-1; size: -; J: TRBJ1-2; DNA: TGCGCCAGCAGCGGGTCGAATGCGGCCTTGGGCTACACCTTC; CDR3: CASSGSNAALGYTF
D: -; V: TRBV6-4; size: few; J: TRBJ1-5; DNA: TGTGCCAGCAAAAGGAACAATCAGCCCCAGCATTTT; CDR3: CASKRNNQPQHF
D: -; V: TRBV28; size: many; J: TRBJ2-2; DNA: TGTGCCAGCAGTCCCGGGGAGCTTACCACCGGGGAGCTGTTTTTT; CDR3: CASSPGELTTGELFF
D: -; V: TRBV20-1; size: many; J: TRBJ2-5; DNA: TGCAGCTCCCCTCGGAGGGGATGGCAAGAGACCCAGTACTTC; CDR3: CSSPRRGWQETQYF
D: TRBD1; V: TRBV29-1; size: few; J: TRBJ1-2; DNA: TGCAGCGTGGGGGGGGCAGGGGGCGACTATGGCTACACCTTC; CDR3: CSVGGAGGDYGYTF
D: TRBD1; V: TRBV7-6; size: -; J: TRBJ2-2; DNA: TGTGCCAGCAGGCCAGGTCCGGGACAGGGGGTCGCGAACACCGGGGAGCTGTTTTTT; CDR3: CASRPGPGQGVANTGELFF
D: TRBD1; V: TRBV2; size: many; J: TRBJ1-1; DNA: TGTGCCAGCACCGGGACAGGGAAGACTGAAGCTTTCTTT; CDR3: CASTGTGKTEAFF
D: TRBD1; V: TRBV28; size: -; J: TRBJ1-1; DNA: TGTGCCAGCAGTTTCGACGACAGGGTGGACACTGAAGCTTTCTTT; CDR3: CASSFDDRVDTEAFF
D: -; V: TRBV28; size: -; J: TRBJ2-5; DNA: TGTGCCAGCACAACCGGCGCAAGGGGGGGTACAGGGGAGACCCAGTACTTC; CDR3: CASTTGARGGTGETQYF
D: TRBD1; V: TRBV12-5; size: many; J: TRBJ2-5; DNA: TGTGCTAGTGCCGCGACAGGGAAGTTCCAAGAGACCCAGTACTTC; CDR3: CASAATGKFQETQYF
D: -; V: TRBV2; size: many; J: TRBJ1-1; DNA: TGTGCCAGCAGAGCGACAGAGAACACTGAAGCTTTCTTT; CDR3: CASRATENTEAFF
D: TRBD1; V: TRBV27; size: many; J: TRBJ1-4; DNA: TGTGCCAGCAGTCCCAGGGGGCGATTAGGTGAAAAACTGTTTTTT; CDR3: CASSPRGRLGEKLFF
D: TRBD1; V: TRBV24-1; size: -; J: TRBJ1-2; DNA: TGTGCCACCAGTGAGCCGGGACAGTATGGCTACACCTTC; CDR3: CATSEPGQYGYTF